The clone carrying this T cell receptor beta chain was seen only once. Its ends do not fully match the called genes, so a read error is possible. The study co-extracted DNA and RNA from around 20-30 mg of unsorted bulk tissue. The data are from a study of tumor-infiltrating lymphocytes in primary liver carcinoma. cDNA specific to TCR beta was made from roughly 500 ng of total RNA, with a constant-region primer employed for priming. Libraries covering TCR beta were generated through three nested multiplex PCR rounds (using a slightly modified ARM-PCR). TRBV1-TRBV30 forward primers paired with a C-beta reverse primer drove the first two PCR rounds, around 9 cycles each. TCRdb redid the calling of the multiplex PCR reads with MiXCR, one entry per CDR3 protein. The profile shows 50,000 to 60,000 distinct CDR3 sequences, around 77% of them singletons. CDR3 length equals 17 residues. Germline CDR1 is SGHAT and CDR2 is FQDESV (reference sequence).

Sequencing was performed on liver tumor tissue from sampling region 5. Subset reported: tumor region T5, tumor centre. This receptor was taken from a man aged 35 to 55 with primary liver carcinoma and hepatitis B virus infection. V is TRBV11-1 and J is TRBJ2-4; TRBD1 might be the D (6 bases). CDR3 nucleotides: TGTGCCAGCAGCTCTACGGGACAAGGAGCATCAAAAAACATTCAGCACTTC. As protein: CASSSTGQGASKNIQHF.